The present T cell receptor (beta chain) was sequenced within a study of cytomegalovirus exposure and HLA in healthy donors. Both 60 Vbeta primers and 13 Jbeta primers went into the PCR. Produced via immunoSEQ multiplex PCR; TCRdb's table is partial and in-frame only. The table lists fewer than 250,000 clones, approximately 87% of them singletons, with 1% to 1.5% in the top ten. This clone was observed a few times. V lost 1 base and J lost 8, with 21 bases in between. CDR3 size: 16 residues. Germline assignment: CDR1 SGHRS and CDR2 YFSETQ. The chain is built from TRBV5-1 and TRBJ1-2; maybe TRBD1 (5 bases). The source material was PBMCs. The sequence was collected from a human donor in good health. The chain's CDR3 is CASSLMAARSEGGYTF. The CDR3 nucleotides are TGCGCCAGCAGCTTGATGGCGGCAAGATCGGAGGGGGGCTACACCTTC. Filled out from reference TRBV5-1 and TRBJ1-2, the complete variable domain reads KAGVTQTPRYLIKTRGQQVTLSCSPISGHRSVSWYQQTPGQGLQFLFEYFSETQRNKGNFPGRFSGRQFSNSRSEMNVSTLELGDSALYLCASSLMAARSEGGYTFGSGTRLTVV.